A selection of T cell receptor beta chains follows, all from one sample in a study of siplizumab effects on memory and regulatory T cells. Clones were sequenced by immunoSEQ multiplex PCR, and TCRdb holds only the in-frame ones, with some missing. There are some 100,000 clones in the sample; about 90% occur only once, and about 0.7% lies in the top ten. Specimen: Tregs sorted from blood. The receptors here all came from a human donor in good health. CDR3s include the opening cysteine and the closing phenylalanine or tryptophan. The D gene is left open where the match is weak. Only part of the rows carry a size: once, few, many, or a class if the clone is expanded.

TRBJ2-7,TRBV7-2,.,.,CASSLQGGGYEQYF,TGTGCCAGCAGCTTACAGGGAGGAGGTTACGAGCAGTACTTC
TRBJ1-2,TRBV11-2,.,.,CASGLPRGSNYGYTF,TGTGCCAGCGGCCTACCTAGAGGGAGTAACTATGGCTACACCTTC
TRBJ2-7,TRBV5-6,.,.,CASSLVARRYEQYF,TGTGCCAGCAGCTTGGTGGCGCGCAGATACGAGCAGTACTTC
TRBJ1-3,TRBV19,.,few,CASSIGGGGVGGAGNTIYF,TGTGCCAGTAGTATAGGCGGCGGAGGGGTAGGAGGAGCTGGAAACACCATATATTTT
TRBJ2-7,TRBV10-3,.,.,CAISDFYEQYF,TGTGCCATCAGTGATTTCTACGAGCAGTACTTC
TRBJ1-2,TRBV19,.,once,CASKEPAGYTF,TGTGCCAGTAAGGAGCCGGCTGGCTACACCTTC
TRBJ1-1,TRBV5-1,.,.,CASSLGRNTEAFF,TGCGCCAGCAGCTTGGGACGGAACACTGAAGCTTTCTTT
TRBJ2-6,TRBV5-4,.,.,CASSLDYTGANVLTF,TGTGCCAGCAGCTTGGACTACACTGGGGCCAACGTCCTGACTTTC
TRBJ2-7,TRBV21-1,.,.,CASIITGLPFEQYF,TGTGCCAGCATTATCACGGGACTCCCTTTCGAGCAGTACTTC
TRBJ2-3,TRBV19,TRBD2,.,CASSSTSGSFTDTQYF,TGTGCCAGTAGTTCGACTAGCGGGAGTTTTACAGATACGCAGTATTTT
TRBJ2-1,TRBV6-6,TRBD1,.,CASSLDRLSYNEQFF,TGTGCCAGCAGTTTGGACAGGTTGTCGTACAATGAGCAGTTCTTC
TRBJ2-3,TRBV19,.,.,CASSIGAFVVTQYF,TGTGCCAGTAGTATCGGGGCTTTTGTTGTTACGCAGTATTTT
TRBJ2-1,TRBV19,.,.,CATSKGVSRPTYNEQFF,TGTGCCACCTCGAAAGGGGTCAGTCGGCCCACCTACAATGAGCAGTTCTTC
TRBJ2-3,TRBV19,.,.,CASSLRFRSTDTQYF,TGTGCCAGTAGCTTGCGATTCCGGTCCACAGATACGCAGTATTTT
TRBJ2-2,TRBV5-1,.,.,CASSLVLGSGTGELFF,TGCGCCAGCAGCTTGGTGCTGGGGAGCGGAACCGGGGAGCTGTTTTTT
TRBJ1-2,TRBV4-1,.,.,CASSQDPGTAVPLANYGYTF,TGCGCCAGCAGCCAAGATCCTGGGACTGCCGTGCCTCTAGCTAACTATGGCTACACCTTC
TRBJ2-7,TRBV5-4,TRBD2,.,CASSLAGGRTYEQYF,TGTGCCAGCAGCCTAGCGGGAGGGCGAACCTACGAGCAGTACTTC
TRBJ1-1,TRBV6-6,.,.,CASRKRDTEAFF,TGTGCCAGCAGAAAAAGGGACACTGAAGCTTTCTTT
TRBJ2-4,TRBV28,.,.,CASTRGSPAKNIQYF,TGTGCCAGCACCCGCGGTTCCCCAGCCAAAAACATTCAGTACTTC
TRBJ2-2,TRBV7-7,TRBD2,.,CASSSVAGGYTGELFF,TGTGCTAGCAGCTCAGTAGCGGGAGGATACACCGGGGAGCTGTTTTTT
TRBJ2-5,TRBV5-1,.,.,CASSFYGRGTQYF,TGCGCCAGCAGCTTTTACGGCCGTGGGACCCAGTACTTC
TRBJ1-5,TRBV29-1,.,.,CSVGLGPPGLNQPQHF,TGCAGCGTTGGGTTGGGACCGCCCGGCTTAAATCAGCCCCAGCATTTT
TRBJ1-5,TRBV7-8,.,.,CASSLDRGGFAQHF,TGTGCCAGCAGCTTAGATAGGGGGGGATTCGCCCAGCATTTT
TRBJ2-1,TRBV2,TRBD1,.,CASRETGAGRNEQFF,TGTGCCAGCAGGGAGACAGGGGCCGGTAGGAATGAGCAGTTCTTC
TRBJ1-2,TRBV5-8,TRBD1,.,CASSRPGQGRIYGYTF,TGTGCCAGCAGCAGACCTGGACAGGGGAGGATCTATGGCTACACCTTC
TRBJ1-5,TRBV30,.,.,CAAPGQPQHF,TGTGCCGCCCCAGGGCAGCCCCAGCATTTT
TRBJ2-5,TRBV7-7,.,.,CASSLANAPAQYF,TGTGCTAGCAGCTTAGCGAACGCCCCGGCCCAGTACTTC
TRBJ2-2,TRBV5-6,.,.,CASSTVGANTGELFF,TGTGCCAGCAGCACCGTGGGAGCGAACACCGGGGAGCTGTTTTTT
TRBJ2-3,TRBV19,.,.,CASLRLGTDTQYF,TGTGCCAGCCTCCGGTTGGGCACAGATACGCAGTATTTT
TRBJ2-7,TRBV14,TRBD2,.,CASSPFGLAGGGLEQYF,TGTGCCAGCAGTCCCTTCGGACTAGCGGGAGGGGGTCTCGAGCAGTACTTC
TRBJ2-2,TRBV29-1,TRBD1,.,CSVNFGTGNTGELFF,TGCAGCGTTAATTTCGGGACAGGAAACACCGGGGAGCTGTTTTTT
TRBJ1-5,TRBV6-1,TRBD1,.,CASSLQDRAGQPQHF,TGTGCCAGCAGCCTCCAGGACAGGGCGGGTCAGCCCCAGCATTTT
TRBJ2-3,TRBV2,.,.,CASSLRKANTDTQYF,TGTGCCAGCAGTTTAAGGAAGGCTAACACAGATACGCAGTATTTT
TRBJ2-1,TRBV5-1,.,.,CASSSVLGNVYNEQFF,TGCGCCAGCAGCTCGGTACTAGGGAATGTTTACAATGAGCAGTTCTTC
TRBJ2-7,TRBV9,.,.,CASSVDFRNEQYF,TGTGCCAGCAGCGTAGATTTTAGGAACGAGCAGTACTTC
TRBJ2-7,TRBV1,.,once,CTSSPLSYEQYF,TGCACCAGCAGTCCCCTCTCCTACGAGCAGTACTTC
TRBJ2-3,TRBV7-3,.,.,CASSSMDPSTQYF,TGTGCCAGCAGCTCTATGGACCCCTCGACGCAGTATTTT
TRBJ2-3,TRBV5-1,TRBD2,.,CASSPGLAGLTDTQYF,TGCGCCAGCAGCCCGGGACTAGCGGGACTGACAGATACGCAGTATTTT
TRBJ2-3,TRBV19,.,.,CASKSGFTDTQYF,TGTGCCAGTAAGAGCGGTTTCACAGATACGCAGTATTTT
TRBJ2-5,TRBV6-1,.,.,CASSGSWAQETQYF,TGTGCCAGCAGTGGGAGTTGGGCCCAAGAGACCCAGTACTTC
TRBJ2-5,TRBV2,TRBD2,.,CASSGVGRAPGLAGGLETQYF,TGTGCCAGCAGTGGCGTGGGTCGGGCACCGGGACTAGCGGGAGGTCTAGAGACCCAGTACTTC
TRBJ2-3,TRBV5-1,.,.,CASSLGWQGATDTQYF,TGCGCCAGCAGCTTGGGTTGGCAGGGAGCCACAGATACGCAGTATTTT
TRBJ2-7,TRBV7-2,.,.,CASSLAVRLAFGEQYF,TGTGCCAGCAGCTTAGCGGTTAGGCTAGCGTTCGGCGAGCAGTACTTC
TRBJ2-7,TRBV7-6,TRBD1,.,CASSLDGTGENEQYF,TGTGCCAGCAGCTTAGACGGGACAGGGGAGAACGAGCAGTACTTC
TRBJ2-7,TRBV10-3,TRBD2,.,CAISPGTSVSYEQYF,TGTGCCATCAGTCCCGGGACTAGCGTCTCCTACGAGCAGTACTTC
TRBJ2-1,TRBV7-8,.,.,CASSLARRVGQFF,TGTGCCAGCAGCTTAGCGCGGAGGGTCGGGCAGTTCTTC
TRBJ2-3,TRBV9,.,.,CASSYWTDQSTDTQYF,TGTGCCAGCAGCTACTGGACAGACCAAAGCACAGATACGCAGTATTTT
TRBJ2-2,TRBV7-3,.,few,CASSLAASENTGELFF,TGTGCCAGCAGCCTGGCAGCTTCTGAGAACACCGGGGAGCTGTTTTTT
TRBJ2-2,TRBV2,.,.,CASSEQSNTGELFF,TGTGCCAGCAGTGAACAGTCGAACACCGGGGAGCTGTTTTTT
TRBJ2-4,TRBV5-6,.,.,CASSLGSNKNIQYF,TGTGCCAGCAGCTTGGGTTCTAACAAAAACATTCAGTACTTC
TRBJ2-7,TRBV27,TRBD2,.,CASTSYLAGGYEQYF,TGTGCCAGCACATCCTACTTAGCGGGAGGGTACGAGCAGTACTTC
TRBJ2-3,TRBV5-1,TRBD2,.,CASSSRGGVTDTQYF,TGCGCCAGCAGCTCCCGTGGGGGGGTCACAGATACGCAGTATTTT
TRBJ1-3,TRBV6-5,.,.,CASSYGGTGNTIYF,TGTGCCAGCAGTTACGGGGGTACTGGAAACACCATATATTTT
TRBJ2-7,TRBV27,.,.,CASSLTGADYEQYF,TGTGCCAGCAGTTTAACGGGCGCGGACTACGAGCAGTACTTC